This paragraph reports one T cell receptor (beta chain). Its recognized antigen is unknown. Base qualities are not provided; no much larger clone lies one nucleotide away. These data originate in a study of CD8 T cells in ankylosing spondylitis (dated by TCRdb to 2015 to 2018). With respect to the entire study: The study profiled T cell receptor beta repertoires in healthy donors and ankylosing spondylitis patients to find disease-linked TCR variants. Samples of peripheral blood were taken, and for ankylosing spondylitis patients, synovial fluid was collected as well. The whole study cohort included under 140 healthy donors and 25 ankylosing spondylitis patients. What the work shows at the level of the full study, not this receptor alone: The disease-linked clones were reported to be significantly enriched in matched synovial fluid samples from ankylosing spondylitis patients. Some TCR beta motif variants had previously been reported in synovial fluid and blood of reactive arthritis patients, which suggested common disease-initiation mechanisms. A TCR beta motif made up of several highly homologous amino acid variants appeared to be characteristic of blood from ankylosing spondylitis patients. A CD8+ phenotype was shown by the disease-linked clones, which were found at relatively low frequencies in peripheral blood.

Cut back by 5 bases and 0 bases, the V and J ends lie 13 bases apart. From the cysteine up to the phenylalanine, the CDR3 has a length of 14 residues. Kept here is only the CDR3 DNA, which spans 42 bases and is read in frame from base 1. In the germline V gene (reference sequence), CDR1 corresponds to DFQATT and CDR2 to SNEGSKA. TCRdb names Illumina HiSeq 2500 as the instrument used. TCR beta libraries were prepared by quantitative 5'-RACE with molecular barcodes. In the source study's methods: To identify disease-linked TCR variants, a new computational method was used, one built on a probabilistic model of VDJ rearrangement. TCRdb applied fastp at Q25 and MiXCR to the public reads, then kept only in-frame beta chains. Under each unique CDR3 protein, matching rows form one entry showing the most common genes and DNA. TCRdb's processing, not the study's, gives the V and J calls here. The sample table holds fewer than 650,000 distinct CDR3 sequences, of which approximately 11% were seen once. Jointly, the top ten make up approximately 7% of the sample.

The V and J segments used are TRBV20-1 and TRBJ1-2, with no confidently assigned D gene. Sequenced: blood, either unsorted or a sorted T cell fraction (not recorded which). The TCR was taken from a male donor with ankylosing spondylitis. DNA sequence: TGCAGTGCTGGGAGGAGTCGGGCTAACTATGGCTACACCTTC. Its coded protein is CSAGRSRANYGYTF.